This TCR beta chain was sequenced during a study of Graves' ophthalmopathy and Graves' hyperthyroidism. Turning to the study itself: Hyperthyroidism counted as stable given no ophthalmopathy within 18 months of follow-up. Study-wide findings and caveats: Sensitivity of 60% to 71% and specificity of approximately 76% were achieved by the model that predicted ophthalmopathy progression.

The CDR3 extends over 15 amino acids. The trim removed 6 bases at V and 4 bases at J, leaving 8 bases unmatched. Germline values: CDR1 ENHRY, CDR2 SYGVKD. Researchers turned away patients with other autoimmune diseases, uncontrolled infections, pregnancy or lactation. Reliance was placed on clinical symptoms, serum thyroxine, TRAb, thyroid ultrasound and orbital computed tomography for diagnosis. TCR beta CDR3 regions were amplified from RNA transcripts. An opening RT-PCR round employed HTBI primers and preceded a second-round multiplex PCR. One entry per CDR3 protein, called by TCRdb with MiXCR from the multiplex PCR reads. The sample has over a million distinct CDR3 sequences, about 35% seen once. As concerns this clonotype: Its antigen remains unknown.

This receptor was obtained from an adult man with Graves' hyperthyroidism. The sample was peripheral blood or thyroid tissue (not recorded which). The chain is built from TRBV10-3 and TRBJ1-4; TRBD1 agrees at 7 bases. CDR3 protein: CAIRVEGADNEKLFF. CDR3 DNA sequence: TGTGCCATCAGGGTGGAGGGGGCAGATAATGAAAAACTGTTTTTT.